This T cell receptor (beta chain) was obtained from a study of blood T cell repertoires in COVID-19. Study overall: Acute and convalescent COVID-19 specimens originated in the United States, Italy and Spain. Sample material is recorded as cDNA or gDNA derived from T cells, B-cell-depleted T cells, or PBMCs.

This clone was counted a single time. Original processing methods: Amplifying reference gene primers gave estimates of nucleated cell counts. The data were produced by immunoSEQ multiplex PCR, yet TCRdb's version contains in-frame clones alone and is incomplete. V and J calls and clone size are copied from that table; D and trimming were computed from the DNA. Of fewer than 450,000 clones detected, roughly 86% appear once; the ten largest clones hold 2% to 2.5%. Donors were grouped by their self-reported clinical history. The receptor was derived from a woman in her 40s with acute COVID-19. Sequencing was performed on PBMCs or T cells enriched from blood (not recorded which).

The CDR3: CASSTGGVREQFF. The CDR3 nucleotides read TGTGCCAGCAGCACGGGGGGCGTCAGGGAGCAGTTCTTC. The chain is built from TRBV7-2 and TRBJ2-1; possibly TRBD2 for D (7 bases). Between the trimmed V and J ends, which lost 5 bases and 10 bases, there was a span of 15 bases. This CDR3 is built from 13 residues. The V gene's germline CDR1 is SGHTA and CDR2 FQGNSA.